These T cell receptor beta chains were read from a single sample in a study of T cell repertoires in cytomegalovirus infection. TCRdb re-called the reads through MiXCR, storing one row per CDR3 protein. The profile covers approximately 730,000 distinct CDR3 sequences, with around a third appearing a single time and about 20% taken by the ten largest. For these TCRs, the target antigens are not known. The specimen was cultured PBMCs, collected from culture after CMV antigen stimulation. The receptors shown here come from a human donor in good health (CMV status not recorded). Some clones in this sample may be carry-over from other donors' samples. The CDR3 runs from the conserved cysteine through the conserved F or W. D genes are given only for firm matches. Clone size is given for some rows only: seen once, a few or many times, or a class if the clone is expanded.

d_call	v_call	j_call	clone_size	cdr3_nt	cdr3_aa
-	TRBV7-8	TRBJ2-1	few	TGTGCCAGCAGCACCTATCTAGCTACCTCCTACAATGAGCAGTTCTTC	CASSTYLATSYNEQFF
TRBD1	TRBV5-6	TRBJ1-2	-	TGTGCCAGCAGCGTGGACAGGCTCCGAGGCTACACCTTC	CASSVDRLRGYTF
-	TRBV2	TRBJ1-1	-	TGTGCCAGCAGTGAAACAAGGGGCGGGGCCGAAGCTTTCTTT	CASSETRGGAEAFF
TRBD2	TRBV6-6	TRBJ2-5	few	TGTGCCAGCAGCAACTTAGGAGGGAGGGCCCGAGAGACCCAGTACTTC	CASSNLGGRARETQYF
-	TRBV7-8	TRBJ2-7	many	TGTGCCAGCAGATCCCGGGGAGGTCGGAGGGAGCAGTACTTC	CASRSRGGRREQYF
-	TRBV7-9	TRBJ2-7	few	TGTGCCAGCAGCTCCGGACAGAAATACGAGCAGTACTTC	CASSSGQKYEQYF
TRBD1	TRBV7-6	TRBJ2-5	-	TGTGCCAGCAGCTGGGACAGAACCCAAGAGACCCAGTACTTC	CASSWDRTQETQYF
TRBD1	TRBV6-2/TRBV6-3	TRBJ2-7	few	TGTGCCAGCAGCTCACGGCCGGGACAGGGGAGCGAGCAGTACTTC	CASSSRPGQGSEQYF
-	TRBV7-8	TRBJ1-1	few	TGTGCCAGCAGCTTCGGGCTGACTGAAGCTTTCTTT	CASSFGLTEAFF
-	TRBV12-3/TRBV12-4	TRBJ1-1	few	TGTGCCAGCAGTTTATCGGAGTGGGCCGCCTCTGAAGCTTTCTTT	CASSLSEWAASEAFF
-	TRBV12-3/TRBV12-4	TRBJ1-5	many	TGTGCCAGCAGTTTTCCGGGTAATCAGCCCCAGCATTTT	CASSFPGNQPQHF
-	TRBV5-1	TRBJ2-3	-	TGCGCCAGCAGCTCAGGGACCGAGGGGGATACGCAGTATTTT	CASSSGTEGDTQYF
TRBD2	TRBV7-2	TRBJ2-3	few	TGTGCCAGCAGCTTCCGGTCTAGCGGGGGGAGGGCAGATACGCAGTATTTT	CASSFRSSGGRADTQYF
TRBD1	TRBV7-6	TRBJ2-7	few	TGTGCCAGCAGCGATACCGGGACAGGGGGCGACGAGCAGTACTTC	CASSDTGTGGDEQYF
-	TRBV6-6	TRBJ1-3	-	TGTGCCAGCAGTTACGATAGCTCTGGAAACACCATATATTTT	CASSYDSSGNTIYF
-	TRBV6-1	TRBJ2-3	few	TGTGCCAGCAGTGAGAGTGGCACAGATACGCAGTATTTT	CASSESGTDTQYF